This T cell receptor (beta chain) was identified in a study of cytomegalovirus exposure and HLA in healthy donors. General study findings and limits: Later analysis placed DRB1 highest and HLA-C lowest in TCR association rates, which differed by HLA locus. The classifier was said to identify cytomegalovirus status with high specificity and sensitivity. There were several of the most significant clusters that appeared linked to common viral pathogens in a later analysis.

PCR primers comprised 60 Vbeta and 13 Jbeta primers. Some clones are missing from TCRdb's copy, which holds only in-frame ones; the method was immunoSEQ multiplex PCR. The table has 90,000 or so clones, around 80% seen once; the top ten hold approximately 4.8%. The CDR3 spans 13 residues. CDR1 SQVTM and CDR2 ANQGSEA come from the germline V gene. V was shortened by 3 bases and J by 3 bases, with 10 bases between the two germline ends. On this clone itself: Its cognate antigen is unknown.

Sequenced material: PBMCs. The sequence was obtained from a male donor in good health and CMV-seropositive. The rearrangement uses TRBV29-1 and TRBJ2-3, with D tentatively TRBD1 (5 bases). The DNA of the CDR3 is TGCAGCGTTGATATTCAGGGAACAGATACGCAGTATTTT. Its protein is CSVDIQGTDTQYF.